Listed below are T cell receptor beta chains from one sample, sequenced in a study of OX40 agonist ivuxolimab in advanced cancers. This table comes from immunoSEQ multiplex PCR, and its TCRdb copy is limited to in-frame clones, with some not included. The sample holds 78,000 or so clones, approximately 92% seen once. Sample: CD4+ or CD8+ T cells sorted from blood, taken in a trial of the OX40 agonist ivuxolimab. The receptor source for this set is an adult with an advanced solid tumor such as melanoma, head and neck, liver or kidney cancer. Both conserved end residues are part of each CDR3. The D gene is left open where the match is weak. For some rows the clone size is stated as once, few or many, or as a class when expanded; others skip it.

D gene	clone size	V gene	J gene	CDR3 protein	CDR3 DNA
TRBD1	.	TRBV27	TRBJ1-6	CASSPGQGDSPLHF	TGTGCCAGCAGCCCGGGACAGGGGGATTCACCCCTCCACTTT
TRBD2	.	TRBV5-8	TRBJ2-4	CASSSVAGELAKNIQYF	TGTGCCAGCAGCTCGGTAGCGGGGGAGCTAGCCAAAAACATTCAGTACTTC
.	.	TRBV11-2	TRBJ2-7	CASSPGQASYEQYF	TGTGCCAGCAGCCCAGGGCAGGCCTCCTACGAGCAGTACTTC
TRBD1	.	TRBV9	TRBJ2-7	CASSGGQLHYEQYF	TGTGCCAGCAGCGGGGGACAGCTCCACTACGAGCAGTACTTC
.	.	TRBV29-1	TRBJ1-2	CSVREGREFYGYTF	TGCAGCGTCCGGGAGGGGAGAGAGTTCTATGGCTACACCTTC
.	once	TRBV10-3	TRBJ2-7	CASSEFGDEQYF	TGTGCCAGCAGTGAATTTGGCGACGAGCAGTACTTC
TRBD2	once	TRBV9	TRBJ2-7	CASSTGGAVTYEQYF	TGTGCCAGCAGCACGGGAGGGGCAGTTACCTACGAGCAGTACTTC
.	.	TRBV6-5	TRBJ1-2	CASSYLIGGPLGYTF	TGTGCCAGCAGTTATCTCATTGGGGGCCCTCTGGGCTACACCTTC
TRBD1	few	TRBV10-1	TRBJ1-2	CASSESDRANYGYTF	TGCGCCAGCAGTGAATCGGACAGGGCAAACTATGGCTACACCTTC
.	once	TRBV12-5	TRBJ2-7	CASGPSGGYEQYF	TGTGCTAGTGGCCCCTCAGGGGGGTACGAGCAGTACTTC
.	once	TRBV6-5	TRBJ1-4	CASRGRINEKLFF	TGTGCCAGCAGGGGCAGAATTAATGAAAAACTGTTTTTT
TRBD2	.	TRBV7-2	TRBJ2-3	CASSFRTSGGEKSTDTQYF	TGTGCCAGCAGCTTTCGGACTAGCGGGGGGGAGAAAAGCACAGATACGCAGTATTTT
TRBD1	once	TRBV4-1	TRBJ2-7	CASSQEWTGGFYEQYF	TGCGCCAGCAGCCAAGAATGGACAGGGGGGTTCTACGAGCAGTACTTC
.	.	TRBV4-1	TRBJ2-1	CASSQDPRYNEQFF	TGCGCCAGCAGCCAGGATCCTCGGTACAATGAGCAGTTCTTC
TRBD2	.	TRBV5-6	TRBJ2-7	CASSESGGWLEQYF	TGTGCCAGCAGCGAAAGCGGGGGGTGGCTCGAGCAGTACTTC
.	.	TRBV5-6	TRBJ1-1	CASSFSGWAEAFF	TGTGCCAGCAGCTTTTCAGGTTGGGCTGAAGCTTTCTTT
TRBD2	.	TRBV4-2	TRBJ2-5	CASSQDLLLAGHETQYF	TGTGCCAGCAGCCAAGACCTACTACTAGCGGGGCACGAGACCCAGTACTTC
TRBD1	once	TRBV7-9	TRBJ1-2	CASSRGQGAGNYGYTF	TGTGCCAGCAGCCGGGGCCAGGGGGCCGGGAACTATGGCTACACCTTC
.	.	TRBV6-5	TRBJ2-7	CASSYSDSSYEQYF	TGTGCCAGCAGTTACTCGGACAGCTCCTACGAGCAGTACTTC
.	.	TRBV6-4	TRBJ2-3	CASSELGGTDTQYF	TGTGCCAGCAGTGAGCTAGGGGGCACAGATACGCAGTATTTT
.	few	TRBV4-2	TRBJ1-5	CASSQALGQPQHF	TGTGCCAGCAGCCAAGCCTTGGGGCAGCCCCAGCATTTT
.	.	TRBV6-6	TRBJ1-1	CASSFSRGTEAFF	TGTGCCAGCAGTTTCTCTAGAGGCACTGAAGCTTTCTTT
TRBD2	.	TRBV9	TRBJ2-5	CASSGAGGETQYF	TGTGCCAGCAGCGGAGCGGGAGGAGAGACCCAGTACTTC
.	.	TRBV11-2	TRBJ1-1	CASSLGAGRDTEAFF	TGTGCCAGCAGCTTAGGAGCAGGGAGGGACACTGAAGCTTTCTTT
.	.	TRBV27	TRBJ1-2	CASSDPQQGYTF	TGTGCCAGCAGTGACCCCCAGCAGGGCTACACCTTC
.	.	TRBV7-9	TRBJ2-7	CASRTGRDYEQYF	TGTGCCAGCAGAACCGGACGGGATTACGAGCAGTACTTC
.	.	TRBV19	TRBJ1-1	CASSISRVTEAFF	TGTGCCAGTAGTATCAGCAGGGTCACTGAAGCTTTCTTT
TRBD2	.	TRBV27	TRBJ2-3	CASSYGGGASTDTQYF	TGTGCCAGCAGTTATGGCGGGGGGGCTAGCACAGATACGCAGTATTTT
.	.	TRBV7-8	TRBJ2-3	CASSPVPWTEVSTDTQYF	TGTGCCAGCAGCCCCGTACCGTGGACAGAAGTCTCCACAGATACGCAGTATTTT
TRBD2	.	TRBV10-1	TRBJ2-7	CASSTGTSNDEQYF	TGCGCCAGCAGTACCGGGACTAGCAACGACGAGCAGTACTTC
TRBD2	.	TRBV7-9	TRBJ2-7	CASSSNGGGNYEQYF	TGTGCCAGCAGCTCGAATGGCGGGGGGAACTACGAGCAGTACTTC
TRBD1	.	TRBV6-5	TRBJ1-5	CASSGTGHQPQHF	TGTGCCAGCAGTGGGACAGGCCATCAGCCCCAGCATTTT
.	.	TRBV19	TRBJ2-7	CASSLGTGAYEQYF	TGTGCCAGTAGCCTGGGGACCGGGGCCTACGAGCAGTACTTC
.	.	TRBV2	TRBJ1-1	CASSEWVTVEAFF	TGTGCCAGCAGTGAATGGGTAACAGTGGAAGCTTTCTTT
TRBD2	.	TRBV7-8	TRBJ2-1	CASSHLGSSTTSGGYYNEQFF	TGTGCCAGCAGCCATTTGGGGTCTTCCACGACTAGCGGGGGTTACTACAATGAGCAGTTCTTC
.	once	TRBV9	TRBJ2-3	CASSVGGAPGLFTDTQYF	TGTGCCAGCAGCGTTGGAGGGGCACCGGGCCTCTTCACAGATACGCAGTATTTT
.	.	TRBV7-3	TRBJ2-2	CASSSTGNTGELFF	TGTGCCAGCAGCTCGACAGGGAACACCGGGGAGCTGTTTTTT
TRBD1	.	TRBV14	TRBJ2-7	CASSQLTGGYEQYF	TGTGCCAGCAGCCAATTGACAGGGGGGTACGAGCAGTACTTC
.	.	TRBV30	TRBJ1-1	CAWSYQGWNTEAFF	TGTGCCTGGAGTTACCAGGGGTGGAACACTGAAGCTTTCTTT
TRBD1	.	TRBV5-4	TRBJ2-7	CASRGSTGPSYEQYF	TGTGCCAGCAGGGGGTCGACAGGGCCCTCCTACGAGCAGTACTTC
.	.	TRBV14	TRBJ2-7	CASSQYSGPNSYEQYF	TGTGCCAGCAGCCAATACTCGGGACCAAACTCCTACGAGCAGTACTTC
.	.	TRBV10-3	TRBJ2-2	CAIRVSPLGQMNTGELFF	TGTGCCATCAGAGTAAGCCCGCTAGGACAGATGAACACCGGGGAGCTGTTTTTT
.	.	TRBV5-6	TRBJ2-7	CASSSRPGGRQYF	TGTGCCAGCAGCTCACGGCCGGGGGGCCGGCAGTACTTC
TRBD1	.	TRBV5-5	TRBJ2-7	CASSLKDRGNEQYF	TGTGCCAGCAGCTTGAAGGACAGGGGGAACGAGCAGTACTTC
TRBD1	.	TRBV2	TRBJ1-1	CASSVPVGTGYRRDEAFF	TGTGCCAGCAGTGTGCCCGTAGGGACAGGGTACCGGAGGGATGAAGCTTTCTTT
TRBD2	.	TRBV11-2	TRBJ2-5	CASSLAGGEQETQYF	TGTGCCAGCAGCTTAGCCGGGGGGGAACAAGAGACCCAGTACTTC
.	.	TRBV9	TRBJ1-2	CASSPTGDYFYGYTF	TGTGCCAGCAGCCCGACCGGAGATTACTTCTATGGCTACACCTTC
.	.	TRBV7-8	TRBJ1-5	CASSGDRQPQHF	TGTGCCAGCAGCGGAGACAGGCAGCCCCAGCATTTT
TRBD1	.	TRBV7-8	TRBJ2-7	CASSLSVTGVTEQYF	TGTGCCAGCAGCTTATCCGTGACAGGGGTAACTGAGCAGTACTTC
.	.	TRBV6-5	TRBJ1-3	CASGGGPGNTIYF	TGTGCCAGCGGGGGAGGACCCGGAAACACCATATATTTT
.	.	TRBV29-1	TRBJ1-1	CSAPRGDEAFF	TGCAGCGCCCCGCGGGGGGATGAAGCTTTCTTT
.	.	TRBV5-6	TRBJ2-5	CASSFGFSVSGTQYF	TGTGCCAGCAGCTTCGGATTCAGTGTTTCTGGGACCCAGTACTTC
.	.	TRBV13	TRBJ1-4	CASSFRGGEKLFF	TGTGCCAGCAGCTTCCGGGGCGGTGAAAAACTGTTTTTT
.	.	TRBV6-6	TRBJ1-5	CASSKAGPYQPQHF	TGTGCCAGCAGCAAGGCGGGGCCATACCAGCCCCAGCATTTT